This T cell receptor beta chain was documented in a study of shared clonotypes between healthy human individuals. Findings and caveats of the study: Represented diversity (both genetic and exposure-history) was limited by the small number of donors. Clonotype sharing among donors likely depends on sequencing depth.

Germline V gene data show CDR1 as LNHNV and CDR2 as YYDKDF (reference sequence). The trim removed 3 bases at V and 5 bases at J, leaving 12 bases unmatched. This CDR3 contains 16 residues. Nashville, Tennessee was home to all donors, each a Caucasian adult. The table came from immunoSEQ multiplex PCR; TCRdb's copy has only in-frame clones and leaves some out. The table lists about 490,000 clones, around 80% of them singletons. About this clone: The antigen is undetermined.

Sequencing used PBMCs. The chain carries TRBV15 and TRBJ2-7; 8 nucleotides agree with TRBD1. The TCR was taken from a middle-aged woman in good health. Some clones in this sample may be carry-over from other donors' samples. CDR3 protein: CATSSGTLRGRNEQYF. CDR3 in DNA: TGTGCCACCAGCAGCGGCACTCTCAGGGGGCGGAACGAGCAGTACTTC. The full variable domain, with the rest looked up from reference TRBV15 and TRBJ2-7, is DAMVIQNPRYQVTQFGKPVTLSCSQTLNHNVMYWYQQKSSQAPKLLFHYYDKDFNNEADTPDNFQSRRPNTSFCFLDIRSPGLGDTAMYLCATSSGTLRGRNEQYFGPGTRLTVT.